Shown below are 18 T cell receptor beta chains from a single sample sequenced in a study of cytomegalovirus exposure and HLA in healthy donors. 60 Vbeta and 13 Jbeta primers were used in PCR. TCRdb's copy holds only in-frame clones and misses some; the assay was immunoSEQ multiplex PCR. Among 200,000 to 250,000 clones, 82% were seen once, and the ten largest hold 5% to 6.5%. The sample taken for sequencing was PBMCs. Every receptor here comes from a woman aged 40 to 50 in good health and CMV-seropositive.

This chain links TRBV11-2 with TRBJ1-2; 12 nucleotides align to TRBD1. V lost 3 bases to trimming and J lost 2 bases; unmatched junction nucleotides: 1. This CDR3 region has 15 residues. Per germline, CDR1 SGHAT and CDR2 FQNNGV. As DNA, the CDR3 is TGTGCCAGCAGCTTGGGACAGGGGGCGAACTATGGCTACACCTTC. Translation: CASSLGQGANYGYTF.

About this clone itself: The junction differs from germline at one of its ends, possibly a read error. The chain recombines TRBV27 with TRBJ2-5, with TRBD2 as a possible D gene (5 bases). Germline CDR1 MNHEY, CDR2 SMNVEV (reference sequence). The CDR3 has 15 amino acids. Here the CDR3 reads CASSLSLRVQGTQYF. The CDR3 region has the DNA TGTGCCAGCAGTTTATCATTGAGGGTTCAAGGGACCCAGTACTTC.

V usage is TRBV7-3 and J usage is TRBJ2-1; TRBD1 agrees at 9 bases. The CDR3 has 15 amino acids. Germline CDR1 is SGHTA and CDR2 is FQGTGA. V gave up 2 bases and J gave up 2 bases; unmatched junction bases: 1. The CDR3 loop is CASSLDRGAYNEQFF. CDR3 DNA sequence: TGTGCCAGCAGCTTAGACAGGGGGGCCTACAATGAGCAGTTCTTC.

The chain recombines TRBV2 with TRBJ1-1, with a tentative D call TRBD1 (6 bases). Trimming shortened V by 6 bases and J by 1 base, and 12 bases separated the two germline ends. The CDR3 extends over 14 amino acids. CDR1 and CDR2 from the germline V gene are SNHLY and FYNNEI. The CDR3 spells CASSYTGQNTEAFF. The CDR3 DNA reads TGTGCCAGCAGCTACACGGGACAGAACACTGAAGCTTTCTTT.

V usage is TRBV7-2 and J usage is TRBJ1-1; maybe TRBD1 (6 bases). This CDR3 is 15 amino acids long. Germline V CDR1 and CDR2: SGHTA, FQGNSA. Trimming cost V 4 bases and J 7 bases, with 19 bases left between them. DNA of the CDR3: TGTGCCAGCAGCTCGATCCGCGGACAGAGTGGTGAAGCTTTCTTT. Translation: CASSSIRGQSGEAFF.

This chain connects TRBV10-3 to TRBJ1-1, with unresolved D. In germline, CDR1 is ENHRY, CDR2 SYGVKD. Between the trimmed V and J ends, which lost 5 bases and 7 bases, there was a span of 17 bases. The CDR3 sequence is 14 residues long. The CDR3 sequence: CAISREGEMGEAFF. The CDR3 DNA follows: TGTGCCATCAGTAGGGAGGGAGAGATGGGTGAAGCTTTCTTT.

The rearrangement links TRBV25-1 to TRBJ2-7; D is unresolved. CDR1 and CDR2 from the germline V gene are MGHDK and SYGVNS. V lost 4 bases and J lost 0, with 10 bases in between. This CDR3 spans 14 amino acids. In nucleotides, the CDR3 is TGTGCCAGCAGTGTACCTCTACCCTCCTACGAGCAGTACTTC. Residues: CASSVPLPSYEQYF.

The CDR3 DNA follows: TGCGCCAGCAGCCAATTCGCCGGGGGGACCAAAAACATTCAGTACTTC. Amino acids: CASSQFAGGTKNIQYF. The V and J genes are TRBV4-1 and TRBJ2-4; TRBD2 matches at 7 bases. With 2 bases clipped from V and 2 bases from J, the junction kept 6 bases outside the gene matches. This CDR3 spans 16 amino acids. CDR1 and CDR2 (germline): MGHRA, YSYEKL.

This chain uses TRBV19 with TRBJ2-1; D remains ambiguous. The germline V and J ends were trimmed by 4 bases and 5 bases, with 21 bases remaining between them. The germline V gene encodes CDR1 LNHDA and CDR2 SQIVND (reference sequence). The length of the CDR3 is 17 residues. This CDR3 is CASSTSPPILSNNEQFF. CDR3 DNA: TGTGCCAGTAGTACATCCCCACCTATCTTAAGCAACAATGAGCAGTTCTTC.

With regard to this clone: One end of the junction varies from germline; a read error may be responsible. J is TRBJ2-3 and V is TRBV7-9, with D possibly TRBD2 on 6 matching bases. The CDR3 is made up of 15 amino acids. Per germline, CDR1 SEHNR and CDR2 FQNEAQ (reference sequence). In DNA form, the CDR3 reads TGTTCCAGCAGCCTCCCCCCGCGACTAGGCGACACGCAGTATTTT. Its translation is CSSSLPPRLGDTQYF.

V usage is TRBV5-1 and J usage is TRBJ1-6, with TRBD1 identical over 10 bases. The CDR3 is 15 residues long. The germline V gene has CDR1 SGHRS and CDR2 YFSETQ. V was pared by 4 bases and J by 6 bases, with 4 bases of the junction left unmatched. The CDR3 loop reads CASSRRDRGNSPLHF. The CDR3 DNA reads TGCGCCAGCAGCCGTCGGGACAGGGGTAATTCACCCCTCCACTTT.

This rearrangement joins TRBV4-3 to TRBJ2-5, with 14 bases identical to TRBD2. Per germline, CDR1 LGHNA and CDR2 YSLEER. The CDR3 totals 15 residues. The ends lost 4 bases at V and 4 bases at J; junction bases unmatched: 2. DNA for the CDR3: TGCGCCAGCAGCCTGGGACTAGCGGGGGTAGAGACCCAGTACTTC. Protein sequence: CASSLGLAGVETQYF.

CDR3 bases: TGCGCCAGCAGCTTGTCCCAGGGGGCGAAAAACATTCAGTACTTC. As protein: CASSLSQGAKNIQYF. V and J are TRBV5-1 and TRBJ2-4; TRBD1 matches 8 bases. The V gene end was trimmed by 1 base and the J gene end by 4 bases; junction bases not matched to a gene: 4. CDR1 and CDR2 (germline): SGHRS, YFSETQ. The CDR3 length is 15 residues.

V and J are TRBV7-2 and TRBJ2-2; 11 nucleotides match TRBD2. The V and J ends lost 2 bases and 4 bases, in that order; junction bases with no gene match: 3. The CDR3 has 16 amino acids. The germline gives CDR1 SGHTA, CDR2 FQGNSA. The CDR3 region has the DNA TGTGCCAGCAGCTTAAGGCTAGCGGGAGGCACCGGGGAGCTGTTTTTT. Protein sequence: CASSLRLAGGTGELFF.

The chain recombines TRBV6-5 with TRBJ2-7, with TRBD1 matching 7 bases. The germline V gene has CDR1 MNHEY and CDR2 SVGAGI. CDR3 length equals 12 residues. V shed 3 bases, J shed 11 bases, and the junction held 7 bases outside the gene matches. The CDR3 nucleotides read TGTGCCAGCAGTTATCAACAGGGGCAGGAGTACTTC. Its protein product is CASSYQQGQEYF.

The genes are TRBV20-1 and TRBJ2-3; D is ambiguous. In germline, CDR1 is DFQATT, CDR2 SNEGSKA (reference sequence). This CDR3 is built from 11 residues. The ends were cut back, 3 bases at V and 8 bases at J, with 9 bases in the middle. CDR3 sequence: CSASRGPTQYF. The CDR3 DNA follows: TGCAGTGCTAGCCGAGGCCCTACGCAGTATTTT.

The chain couples TRBV7-3 to TRBJ1-6; a possible D gene is TRBD1 (6 bases). Germline V lookup: CDR1 SGHTA, CDR2 FQGTGA. The V end was cut by 1 base, the J end by 7 bases, with 8 bases between. The CDR3 runs 14 residues. In DNA, the CDR3 is TGTGCCAGCAGCTTAAAGGGGGAGAATTCACCCCTCCACTTT. Its translation is CASSLKGENSPLHF.

The J gene is TRBJ2-1, the V gene TRBV7-9, with D maybe TRBD1 (6 bases). V lost 5 bases, J lost 7 bases, and 12 bases lay in between. The CDR3 is made up of 13 amino acids. CDR1 is SEHNR, CDR2 FQNEAQ, per germline (reference sequence). This chain's CDR3 is CASSPRGSNEQFF. CDR3 in DNA: TGTGCCAGCAGCCCAAGGGGGAGTAATGAGCAGTTCTTC. The complete variable domain, with remaining parts taken from reference TRBV7-9 and TRBJ2-1, reads DTGVSQNPRHKITKRGQNVTFRCDPISEHNRLYWYRQTLGQGPEFLTYFQNEAQLEKSRLLSDRFSAERPKGSFSTLEIQRTEQGDSAMYLCASSPRGSNEQFFGPGTRLTVL.